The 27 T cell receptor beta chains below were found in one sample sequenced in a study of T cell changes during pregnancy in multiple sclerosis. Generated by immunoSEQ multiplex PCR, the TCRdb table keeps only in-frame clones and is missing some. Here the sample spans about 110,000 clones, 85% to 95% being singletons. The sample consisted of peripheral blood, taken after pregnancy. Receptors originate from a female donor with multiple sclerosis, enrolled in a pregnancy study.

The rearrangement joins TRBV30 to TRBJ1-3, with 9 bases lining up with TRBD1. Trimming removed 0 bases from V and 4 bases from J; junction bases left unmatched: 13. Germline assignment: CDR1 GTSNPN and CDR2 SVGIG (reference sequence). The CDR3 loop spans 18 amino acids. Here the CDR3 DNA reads TGTGCCTGGAGTGTACATTCGGGGACAGGGCTTACCGGAAACACCATATATTTT. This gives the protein CAWSVHSGTGLTGNTIYF.

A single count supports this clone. This chain's CDR3 is CASSFPGQETQYF. The CDR3 DNA reads as TGTGCCAGCAGCTTTCCAGGACAAGAGACCCAGTACTTC. This chain joins TRBV5-8 and TRBJ2-5; no firm D call. The ends were cut back, 2 bases at V and 2 bases at J, with 7 bases in the middle. Germline V gene lookup returns CDR1 SGHTS and CDR2 YDEGEE. This CDR3 is 13 amino acids long.

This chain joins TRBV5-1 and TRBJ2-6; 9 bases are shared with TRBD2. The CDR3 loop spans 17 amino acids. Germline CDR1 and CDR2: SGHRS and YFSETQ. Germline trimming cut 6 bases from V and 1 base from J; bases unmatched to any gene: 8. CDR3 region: CASKGLAGGSGANVLTF. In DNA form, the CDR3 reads TGCGCCAGCAAAGGCCTTGCGGGGGGGTCTGGGGCCAACGTCCTGACTTTC.

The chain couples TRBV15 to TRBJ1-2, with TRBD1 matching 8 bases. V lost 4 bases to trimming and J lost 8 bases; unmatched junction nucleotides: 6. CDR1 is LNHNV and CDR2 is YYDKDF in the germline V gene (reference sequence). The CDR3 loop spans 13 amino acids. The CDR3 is CATSTRTGQGYTF. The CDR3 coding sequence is TGTGCCACCAGCACTAGGACAGGGCAGGGCTACACCTTC.

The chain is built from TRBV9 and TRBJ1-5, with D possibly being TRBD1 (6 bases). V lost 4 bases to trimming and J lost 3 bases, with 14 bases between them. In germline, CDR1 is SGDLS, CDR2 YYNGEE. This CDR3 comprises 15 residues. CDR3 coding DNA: TGTGCCAGCAGCCGGGACACGACCTCCAATCAGCCCCAGCATTTT. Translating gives CASSRDTTSNQPQHF. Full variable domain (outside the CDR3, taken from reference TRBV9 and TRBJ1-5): DSGVTQTPKHLITATGQRVTLRCSPRSGDLSVYWYQQSLDQGLQFLIQYYNGEERAKGNILERFSAQQFPDLHSELNLSSLELGDSALYFCASSRDTTSNQPQHFGDGTRLSIL.

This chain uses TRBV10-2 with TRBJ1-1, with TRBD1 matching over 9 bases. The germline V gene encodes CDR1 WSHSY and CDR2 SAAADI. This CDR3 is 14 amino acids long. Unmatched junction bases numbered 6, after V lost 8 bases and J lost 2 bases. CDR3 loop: CASGDRVPNTEAFF. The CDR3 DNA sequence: TGCGCCAGCGGGGACAGGGTGCCTAACACTGAAGCTTTCTTT.

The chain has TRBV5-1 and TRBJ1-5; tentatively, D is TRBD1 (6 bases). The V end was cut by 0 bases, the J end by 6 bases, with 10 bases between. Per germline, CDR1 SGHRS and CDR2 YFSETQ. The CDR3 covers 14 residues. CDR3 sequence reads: CASSLEGGRQPQHF. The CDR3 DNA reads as TGCGCCAGCAGCTTGGAAGGGGGTCGTCAGCCCCAGCATTTT.

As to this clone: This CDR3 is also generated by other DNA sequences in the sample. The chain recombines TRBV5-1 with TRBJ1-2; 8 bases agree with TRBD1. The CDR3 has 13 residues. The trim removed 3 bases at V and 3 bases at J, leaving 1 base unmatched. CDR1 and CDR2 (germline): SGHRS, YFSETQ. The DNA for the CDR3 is TGCGCCAGCAGCTCGACAGGGGACTATGGCTACACCTTC. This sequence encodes CASSSTGDYGYTF. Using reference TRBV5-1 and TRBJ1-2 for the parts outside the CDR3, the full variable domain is KAGVTQTPRYLIKTRGQQVTLSCSPISGHRSVSWYQQTPGQGLQFLFEYFSETQRNKGNFPGRFSGRQFSNSRSEMNVSTLELGDSALYLCASSSTGDYGYTFGSGTRLTVV.

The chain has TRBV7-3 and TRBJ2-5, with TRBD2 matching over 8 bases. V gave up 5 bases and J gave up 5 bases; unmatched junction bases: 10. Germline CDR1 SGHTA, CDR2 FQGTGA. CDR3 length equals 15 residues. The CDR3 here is CASSARGGVGETQYF. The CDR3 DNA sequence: TGTGCCAGCAGCGCCCGGGGGGGTGTGGGGGAGACCCAGTACTTC.

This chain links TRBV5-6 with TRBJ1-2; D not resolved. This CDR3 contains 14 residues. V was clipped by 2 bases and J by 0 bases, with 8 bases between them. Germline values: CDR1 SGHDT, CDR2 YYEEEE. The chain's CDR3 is CASSLSQANYGYTF. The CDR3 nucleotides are TGTGCCAGCAGCTTAAGTCAGGCTAACTATGGCTACACCTTC.

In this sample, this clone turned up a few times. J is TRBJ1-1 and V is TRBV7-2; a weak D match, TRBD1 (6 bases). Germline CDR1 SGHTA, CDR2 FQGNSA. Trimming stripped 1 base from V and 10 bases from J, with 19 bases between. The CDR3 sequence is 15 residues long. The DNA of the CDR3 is TGTGCCAGCAGCTTAGAAAACAGGGCCGGCGGGAGAGCTTTCTTT. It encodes CASSLENRAGGRAFF.

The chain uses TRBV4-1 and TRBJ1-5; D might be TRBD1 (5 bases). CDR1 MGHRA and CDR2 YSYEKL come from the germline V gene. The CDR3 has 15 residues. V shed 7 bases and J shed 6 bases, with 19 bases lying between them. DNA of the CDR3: TGCGCCAGCACCCTCGCTCTCAGGGTAGGTCAGCCCCAGCATTTT. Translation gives CASTLALRVGQPQHF.

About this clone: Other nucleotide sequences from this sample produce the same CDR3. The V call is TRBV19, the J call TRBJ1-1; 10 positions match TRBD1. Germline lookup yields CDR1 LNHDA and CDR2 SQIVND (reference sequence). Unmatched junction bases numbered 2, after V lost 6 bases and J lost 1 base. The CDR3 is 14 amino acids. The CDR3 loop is CASRRDRGNTEAFF. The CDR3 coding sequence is TGTGCCAGTAGACGGGACAGGGGGAACACTGAAGCTTTCTTT.

The CDR3 is CASSTNRVAGYGYTF. The CDR3 nucleotides are TGTGCCAGCAGTACCAATCGGGTGGCTGGCTATGGCTACACCTTC. V gene TRBV2 combines with J gene TRBJ1-2; D gene uncertain. This CDR3 contains 15 residues. Trimming removed 5 bases from V and 4 bases from J, with 17 bases in between. CDR1 and CDR2 from the germline V gene are SNHLY and FYNNEI.

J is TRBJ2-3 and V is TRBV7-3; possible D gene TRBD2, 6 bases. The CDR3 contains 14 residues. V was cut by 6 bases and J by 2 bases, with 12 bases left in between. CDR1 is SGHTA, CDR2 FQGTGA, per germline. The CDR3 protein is CASSSRDSTDTQYF. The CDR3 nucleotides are TGTGCCAGCAGTTCACGGGACTCCACAGATACGCAGTATTTT.

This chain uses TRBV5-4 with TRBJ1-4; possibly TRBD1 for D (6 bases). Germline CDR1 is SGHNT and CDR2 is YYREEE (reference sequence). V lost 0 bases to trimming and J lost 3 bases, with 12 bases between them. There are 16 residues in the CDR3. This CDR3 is CASSLAGGASNEKLFF. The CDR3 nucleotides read TGTGCCAGCAGCTTGGCGGGGGGCGCTTCTAATGAAAAACTGTTTTTT.

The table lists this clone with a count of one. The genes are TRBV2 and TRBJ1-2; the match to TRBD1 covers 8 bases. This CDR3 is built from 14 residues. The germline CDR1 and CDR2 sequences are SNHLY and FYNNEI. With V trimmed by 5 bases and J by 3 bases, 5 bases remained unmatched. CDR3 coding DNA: TGTGCCAGCAGTCTCAGGGGGCTCGACTATGGCTACACCTTC. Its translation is CASSLRGLDYGYTF.

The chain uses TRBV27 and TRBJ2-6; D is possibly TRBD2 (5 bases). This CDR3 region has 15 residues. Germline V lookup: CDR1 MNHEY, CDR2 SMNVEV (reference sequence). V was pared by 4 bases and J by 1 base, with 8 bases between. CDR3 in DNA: TGTGCCAGCAGTTCTCCGGGGTCTGGGGCCAACGTCCTGACTTTC. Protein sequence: CASSSPGSGANVLTF.

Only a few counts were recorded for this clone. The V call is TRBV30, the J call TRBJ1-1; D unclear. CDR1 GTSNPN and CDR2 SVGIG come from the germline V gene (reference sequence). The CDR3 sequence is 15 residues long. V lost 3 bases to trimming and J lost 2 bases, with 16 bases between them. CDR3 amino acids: CAWRSSGRGNTEAFF. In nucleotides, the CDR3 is TGTGCCTGGAGAAGTTCCGGTCGGGGAAACACTGAAGCTTTCTTT.

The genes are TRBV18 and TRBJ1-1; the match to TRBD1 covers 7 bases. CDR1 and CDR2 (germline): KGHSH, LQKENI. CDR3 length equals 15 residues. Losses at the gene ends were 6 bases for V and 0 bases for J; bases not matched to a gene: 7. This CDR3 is CASSPRQGVNTEAFF. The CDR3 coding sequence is TGTGCCAGCTCGCCGCGGCAGGGGGTGAACACTGAAGCTTTCTTT.

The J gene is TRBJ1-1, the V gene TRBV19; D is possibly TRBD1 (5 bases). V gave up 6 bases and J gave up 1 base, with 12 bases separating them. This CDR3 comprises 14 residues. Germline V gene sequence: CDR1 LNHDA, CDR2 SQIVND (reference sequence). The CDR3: CASRILGANTEAFF. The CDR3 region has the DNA TGTGCCAGTAGGATATTAGGGGCGAACACTGAAGCTTTCTTT.

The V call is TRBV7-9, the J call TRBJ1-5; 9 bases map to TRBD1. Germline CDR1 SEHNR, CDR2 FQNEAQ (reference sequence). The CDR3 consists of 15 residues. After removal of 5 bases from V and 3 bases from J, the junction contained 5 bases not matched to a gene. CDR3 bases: TGTGCCAGCAGCCTAGGGGACAGGGACAATCAGCCCCAGCATTTT. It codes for CASSLGDRDNQPQHF. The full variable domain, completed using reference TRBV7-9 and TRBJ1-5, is DTGVSQNPRHKITKRGQNVTFRCDPISEHNRLYWYRQTLGQGPEFLTYFQNEAQLEKSRLLSDRFSAERPKGSFSTLEIQRTEQGDSAMYLCASSLGDRDNQPQHFGDGTRLSIL.

The CDR3 sequence: CASKRAGGGRSSYNEQFF. CDR3 DNA: TGCGCCAGCAAACGAGCGGGGGGAGGGAGAAGCTCCTACAATGAGCAGTTCTTC. The V gene is TRBV10-1, the J gene TRBJ2-1, with TRBD2 matching 9 bases. The CDR3 runs 18 residues. Germline CDR1 is WNHNN and CDR2 is SYGVQD (reference sequence). V was pared by 7 bases and J by 0 bases, with 13 bases of the junction left unmatched.

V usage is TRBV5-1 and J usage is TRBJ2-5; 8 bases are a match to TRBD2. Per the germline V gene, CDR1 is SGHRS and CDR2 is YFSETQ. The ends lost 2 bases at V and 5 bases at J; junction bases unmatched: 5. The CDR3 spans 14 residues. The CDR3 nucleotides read TGCGCCAGCAGCTTATCTAGCGGGTATGAGACCCAGTACTTC. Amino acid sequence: CASSLSSGYETQYF.

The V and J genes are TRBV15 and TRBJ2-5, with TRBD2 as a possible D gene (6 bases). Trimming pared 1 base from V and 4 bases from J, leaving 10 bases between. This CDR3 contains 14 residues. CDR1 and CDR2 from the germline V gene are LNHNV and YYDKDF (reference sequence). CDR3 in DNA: TGTGCCACCAGCAGAGCGGGAGTTTCAGAGACCCAGTACTTC. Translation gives CATSRAGVSETQYF.

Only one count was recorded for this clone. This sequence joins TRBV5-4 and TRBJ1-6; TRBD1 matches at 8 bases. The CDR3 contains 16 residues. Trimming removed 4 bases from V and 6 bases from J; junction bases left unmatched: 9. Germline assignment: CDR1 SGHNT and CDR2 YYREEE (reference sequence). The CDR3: CASSPKQGVGNSPLHF. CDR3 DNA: TGTGCCAGCAGCCCCAAACAGGGGGTAGGTAATTCACCCCTCCACTTT.

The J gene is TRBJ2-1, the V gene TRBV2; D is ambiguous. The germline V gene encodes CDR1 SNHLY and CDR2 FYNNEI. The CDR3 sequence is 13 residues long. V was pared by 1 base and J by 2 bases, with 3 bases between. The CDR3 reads CASSEVTYNEQFF. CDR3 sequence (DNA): TGTGCCAGCAGTGAAGTTACCTACAATGAGCAGTTCTTC.